Each of the 16 T cell receptor beta chains below was sequenced from the same sample in a study of OX40 agonist ivuxolimab in advanced cancers. Using immunoSEQ multiplex PCR, the repertoire was profiled, and TCRdb retains in-frame clones only, with some absent. The sample contains 80,000 to 95,000 clones, 70% to 90% of which appear only once. The specimen comprised CD4+ or CD8+ T cells sorted from blood, sampled in a trial of the OX40 agonist ivuxolimab. The source of these receptors is an adult with an advanced solid tumor such as melanoma, head and neck, liver or kidney cancer.

A single count supports this clone. The chain links TRBV5-1 to TRBJ2-5, with 7 nucleotides matching TRBD1. The V gene's germline CDR1 is SGHRS and CDR2 YFSETQ. Germline trimming cut 0 bases from V and 3 bases from J; bases unmatched to any gene: 8. This CDR3 has 16 residues. This CDR3 reads CASSLGGQVYKETQYF. CDR3 nucleotides: TGCGCCAGCAGCTTGGGTGGACAGGTGTACAAAGAGACCCAGTACTTC.

This sequence joins TRBV21-1 and TRBJ2-5. TRBV21-1 is shown as a pseudogene. The CDR3 sequence is 14 residues long. DNA of the CDR3: TGTGCCAGCGGCACCCGGGACGAGCCTGAGACCCAGTACTTC. As protein: CASGTRDEPETQYF.

This clone was seen a single time. The J gene is TRBJ2-1, the V gene TRBV30; 12 nucleotides agree with TRBD2. The CDR3 has 15 residues. Germline V gene sequence: CDR1 GTSNPN, CDR2 SVGIG (reference sequence). The ends lost 7 bases at V and 12 bases at J; junction bases unmatched: 16. DNA of the CDR3: TGTGCCTACAAATCCGGGACTAGCGGGTTTCTCGGGCAGTTCTTC. This encodes CAYKSGTSGFLGQFF.

The genes are TRBV4-2 and TRBJ2-5; a weak D match, TRBD2 (6 bases). The DNA end favors TRBJ2-7, so the J call may be wrong. The germline CDR1 and CDR2 sequences are LGHNA and YNFKEQ. This CDR3 contains 17 residues. The CDR3 protein is CASSQDPRAGRSYEQYF. The CDR3 DNA follows: TGTGCCAGCAGCCAAGACCCCAGGGCGGGGAGGTCCTACGAGCAGTACTTC.

The chain recombines TRBV7-3 with TRBJ1-1, with 7 nucleotides matching TRBD1. Germline CDR1 and CDR2: SGHTA and FQGTGA. V lost 6 bases to trimming and J lost 0 bases; unmatched junction nucleotides: 1. The CDR3 is 13 amino acids. The CDR3 nucleotides are TGTGCCAGCAGGCAGGGGGTGAACACTGAAGCTTTCTTT. Residues: CASRQGVNTEAFF.

The rearrangement uses TRBV4-2 and TRBJ1-4; D is unresolved. CDR1 is LGHNA and CDR2 is YNFKEQ in the germline V gene. This CDR3 comprises 15 residues. V dropped 0 bases and J dropped 5 bases, with 10 bases sitting between them. This CDR3 is CASSQEGGINEKLFF. The CDR3, as DNA: TGTGCCAGCAGCCAAGAGGGAGGGATAAATGAAAAACTGTTTTTT.

The chain recombines TRBV6-1 with TRBJ2-3, with 8 positions matching TRBD2. V gave up 0 bases and J gave up 6 bases; unmatched junction bases: 8. The CDR3 spans 16 residues. The germline V gene has CDR1 MNHNS and CDR2 SASEGT. Here the CDR3 reads CASSEAKAGGADTQYF. The CDR3 bases are TGTGCCAGCAGTGAAGCGAAGGCGGGAGGCGCGGATACGCAGTATTTT.

The genes are TRBV10-3 and TRBJ1-5; the D gene is possibly TRBD1 (6 bases). Germline CDR1 and CDR2: ENHRY and SYGVKD. V shed 3 bases and J shed 7 bases, with 7 bases lying between them. This CDR3 has 12 amino acids. This CDR3 is CAISERGQPQHF. The CDR3, as DNA: TGTGCCATCAGTGAAAGGGGGCAGCCCCAGCATTTT.

This clone was found a few times. The genes are TRBV25-1 and TRBJ1-1, with D unresolved. Germline V lookup: CDR1 MGHDK, CDR2 SYGVNS. V lost 4 bases and J 3 bases, leaving 6 bases between the germline ends. The CDR3 is made up of 12 amino acids. CDR3 protein: CASSASYTEAFF. In DNA form, the CDR3 reads TGTGCCAGCAGTGCTAGCTACACTGAAGCTTTCTTT.

CDR3 sequence (DNA): TGTGCCACCAGCAGAGATCAGAATAGCGGGAGGGCGGGGACCCAGTACTTC. It codes for CATSRDQNSGRAGTQYF. The gene calls are TRBV15 and TRBJ2-5, with 11 bases fitting TRBD2. Trimming removed 0 bases from V and 7 bases from J; junction bases left unmatched: 10. From germline, CDR1 is LNHNV and CDR2 YYDKDF (reference sequence). CDR3 size: 17 residues.

The chain carries TRBV5-6 and TRBJ2-4; TRBD1 is a possible D gene (5 bases). The length of the CDR3 is 15 residues. The germline V gene has CDR1 SGHDT and CDR2 YYEEEE. Trimming pared 4 bases from V and 6 bases from J, leaving 17 bases between. The CDR3: CASSPSVAGSNIQYF. CDR3 nucleotide sequence: TGTGCCAGCAGCCCCTCGGTGGCAGGGTCAAACATTCAGTACTTC.

The chain recombines TRBV7-2 with TRBJ2-1, with TRBD1 identical over 11 bases. J gave up 5 bases and V 5 bases, and 11 bases lay outside the gene matches. Germline V lookup: CDR1 SGHTA, CDR2 FQGNSA. CDR3 size: 17 residues. CDR3 nucleotides: TGTGCCAGCAGCACCGGACAGGGGGCACCCCGACACAATGAGCAGTTCTTC. Residues: CASSTGQGAPRHNEQFF.

V and J are TRBV7-9 and TRBJ2-7, with 12 bases aligning to TRBD2. The V gene's germline CDR1 is SEHNR and CDR2 FQNEAQ (reference sequence). The CDR3 has 15 amino acids. V trimming: 4 bases; J trimming: 5 bases; junction bases outside the gene matches: 6. The CDR3 coding sequence is TGTGCCAGCAGCTCCGGACTAGCGGGAAGTAACGAGCAGTACTTC. Its translation is CASSSGLAGSNEQYF. Complete variable domain (other parts from reference TRBV7-9 and TRBJ2-7): DTGVSQNPRHKITKRGQNVTFRCDPISEHNRLYWYRQTLGQGPEFLTYFQNEAQLEKSRLLSDRFSAERPKGSFSTLEIQRTEQGDSAMYLCASSSGLAGSNEQYFGPGTRLTVT.

J is TRBJ1-1 and V is TRBV30, with D maybe TRBD1 (5 bases). Germline CDR1 is GTSNPN and CDR2 is SVGIG (reference sequence). The ends were cut back, 4 bases at V and 6 bases at J, with 12 bases in the middle. The CDR3 has 12 residues. In nucleotides, the CDR3 is TGTGCCTGGACCGGGGCGGCAGCTGAAGCTTTCTTT. This translates into CAWTGAAAEAFF.

This chain uses TRBV6-1 with TRBJ2-7, with 10 bases lining up with TRBD1. In germline, CDR1 is MNHNS, CDR2 SASEGT. The CDR3 has 15 amino acids. The trim removed 0 bases at V and 7 bases at J, leaving 6 bases unmatched. CDR3 loop: CASSEAWDRGPEQYF. CDR3 sequence (DNA): TGTGCCAGCAGTGAAGCGTGGGACAGGGGACCTGAGCAGTACTTC.

The chain employs TRBV7-2 and TRBJ2-6; 12 bases are shared with TRBD2. V was clipped by 5 bases and J by 4 bases; unmatched bases: 3. This CDR3 has 16 residues. Germline V gene data show CDR1 as SGHTA and CDR2 as FQGNSA. DNA of the CDR3: TGTGCCAGCAGCACTAGCGGGGGGTCCGGGGCCAACGTCCTGACTTTC. Translation: CASSTSGGSGANVLTF.